This entry lists 29 T cell receptor beta chains sequenced from one sample in a study of blood T cells in healthy people across ages. A sample-barcoded 5' primer and a J-beta primer mix were used in a second PCR of roughly 7 to 12 cycles. TCRdb reanalysed the 5' RACE reads using MiXCR and keeps one entry per CDR3 protein. The sample lists approximately 940,000 distinct CDR3 sequences; 40% to 60% were seen once. Source material: blood. The receptor source for this set is a young man in good health.

This chain links TRBV5-1 with TRBJ2-7; D perhaps matches TRBD2 (5 bases). CDR1 is SGHRS, CDR2 YFSETQ, per germline. The CDR3 loop spans 15 amino acids. Trimming pared 0 bases from V and 3 bases from J, leaving 13 bases between. DNA for the CDR3: TGCGCCAGCAGCTTGGACCCATCCGGGATCTACGAGCAGTACTTC. Amino acids: CASSLDPSGIYEQYF.

This clonotype was recorded many times. The V and J genes are TRBV6-5 and TRBJ2-1, with 7 bases matching TRBD1. V trimming: 3 bases; J trimming: 8 bases; junction bases outside the gene matches: 10. The CDR3 contains 15 residues. CDR1 is MNHEY and CDR2 is SVGAGI in the germline V gene. CDR3 residues: CASSYDRETSYEQFF. CDR3 nucleotides: TGTGCCAGCAGTTATGACAGGGAAACATCATATGAGCAGTTCTTC.

This clonotype was detected only a few times. The chain combines TRBV20-1 with TRBJ2-5; D perhaps matches TRBD2 (6 bases). Germline values: CDR1 DFQATT, CDR2 SNEGSKA (reference sequence). Deletions cut 1 base from V and 1 base from J, with 22 bases between. The CDR3 is 18 amino acids. CDR3 protein: CSARGLRGELGTQETQYF. CDR3 DNA: TGCAGTGCTAGAGGCCTGCGGGGAGAGCTTGGAACCCAAGAGACCCAGTACTTC.

J is TRBJ2-4 and V is TRBV15, with D tentatively TRBD1 or TRBD2 (5 bases each). Germline assignment: CDR1 LNHNV and CDR2 YYDKDF (reference sequence). Trimming removed 3 bases from V and 8 bases from J, with 14 bases in between. The CDR3 contains 14 residues. DNA for the CDR3: TGTGCCACCAGCAGGGCCCGGGACGCTGACATTCAGTACTTC. This translates into CATSRARDADIQYF.

This clonotype was counted only a few times. The gene calls are TRBV12-3 or TRBV12-4 and TRBJ1-2, with 8 bases lining up with TRBD1. The ends lost 8 bases at V and 5 bases at J; junction bases unmatched: 19. The CDR3 runs to 17 residues. CDR3 nucleotide sequence: TGTGCCAGCTCTACTAGGGGGGCCCGGACAGGGTATTATGGCTACACCTTC. It specifies CASSTRGARTGYYGYTF.

The chain recombines TRBV27 with TRBJ2-4, with 8 bases aligning to TRBD1. The end of the DNA is better explained by TRBJ2-5, so the J call may be wrong. Germline CDR1 is MNHEY and CDR2 is SMNVEV (reference sequence). The CDR3 sequence is 17 residues long. CDR3 residues: CASSRWTGTQLGETQYF. In nucleotides, the CDR3 is TGTGCCAGCAGTCGATGGACAGGGACCCAGTTGGGGGAGACCCAGTACTTC.

This rearrangement joins TRBV2 to TRBJ2-4; maybe TRBD2 (5 bases). Germline CDR1 SNHLY, CDR2 FYNNEI. This CDR3 is built from 10 residues. Trimming shortened V by 6 bases and J by 13 bases, and 10 bases separated the two germline ends. In DNA, the CDR3 is TGTGCCAGCAGATCCACTAGGCAGTACTTC. This sequence encodes CASRSTRQYF.

The chain has TRBV7-2 and TRBJ2-3; D remains unclear. CDR3 length: 14 residues. V was trimmed by 4 bases and J by 2 bases, leaving 10 bases between them. Germline loops: CDR1 SGHTA, CDR2 FQGNSA. CDR3 DNA sequence: TGTGCCAGCAGCTCGTACCTATCCACAGATACGCAGTATTTT. Translation: CASSSYLSTDTQYF. The variable domain in full, with the rest retrieved from reference TRBV7-2 and TRBJ2-3, is GAGVSQSPSNKVTEKGKDVELRCDPISGHTALYWYRQSLGQGLEFLIYFQGNSAPDKSGLPSDRFSAERTGGSVSTLTIQRTQQEDSAVYLCASSSYLSTDTQYFGPGTRLTVL.

This clonotype was observed a handful of times. V and J are TRBV6-1 and TRBJ1-4; 7 bases match TRBD1. V trimming: 7 bases; J trimming: 5 bases; junction bases outside the gene matches: 7. The germline V gene encodes CDR1 MNHNS and CDR2 SASEGT. This CDR3 is 14 amino acids long. The CDR3 coding sequence is TGTGCCAGCAACTCCGGGACAGCGAATGAAAAACTGTTTTTT. This encodes CASNSGTANEKLFF.

The chain couples TRBV3-1 to TRBJ2-3, with 7 bases fitting TRBD1. The V segment lost 4 bases and the J segment 2 bases; nucleotides outside the gene matches: 6. Germline values: CDR1 LGHDT, CDR2 YNNKEL (reference sequence). The CDR3 loop spans 15 amino acids. CDR3 bases: TGTGCCAGCAGCCCCACGACAGGGAACACAGATACGCAGTATTTT. Protein: CASSPTTGNTDTQYF.

This clonotype has only a few counts. The V gene is TRBV5-1, the J gene TRBJ2-1; 9 bases agree with TRBD1. This CDR3 has 15 residues. Trimming took 0 bases from V and 7 from J; bases not matched to a gene: 5. CDR1 is SGHRS and CDR2 is YFSETQ in the germline V gene. CDR3 residues: CASSLEVTGGNEQFF. CDR3 DNA sequence: TGCGCCAGCAGCTTGGAGGTGACAGGGGGGAATGAGCAGTTCTTC.

This chain links TRBV7-2 with TRBJ2-1; D may correspond to TRBD1 or TRBD2 (7 bases each). Germline CDR1 reads SGHTA; CDR2 reads FQGNSA. The CDR3 spans 15 residues. V was pared by 1 base and J by 7 bases, with 14 bases between. The DNA of the CDR3 is TGTGCCAGCAGCTTAGATCGCGGGGGACAGAATGAGCAGTTCTTC. It is translated as CASSLDRGGQNEQFF.

The chain employs TRBV20-1 and TRBJ2-7, with 8 bases aligning to TRBD1. This CDR3 has 15 residues. V was pared by 3 bases and J by 5 bases, with 12 bases of the junction left unmatched. CDR1 and CDR2 from the germline V gene are DFQATT and SNEGSKA (reference sequence). The CDR3 reads CSASRSDRETDEQYF. Here the CDR3 DNA reads TGCAGTGCTAGCCGATCGGACAGGGAAACTGACGAGCAGTACTTC.

The genes are TRBV11-2 and TRBJ2-1; D perhaps matches TRBD1 (6 bases). The end of the DNA fits TRBJ2-7 better, so the J call may be wrong. The CDR3 runs 15 residues. Germline loops: CDR1 SGHAT, CDR2 FQNNGV. Here the CDR3 reads CASSTYGGSYNEQYF. The CDR3 coding sequence is TGTGCCAGCAGCACCTATGGGGGCTCCTACAATGAGCAGTACTTC.

The rearrangement links TRBV4-3 to TRBJ2-3; no firm D call. In germline, CDR1 is LGHNA, CDR2 YSLEER. This CDR3 is built from 13 residues. Trimming removed 0 bases from V and 6 bases from J, with 7 bases in between. For the CDR3, the DNA is TGCGCCAGCAGCCAAGATCGGCACGATACGCAGTATTTT. Its translation: CASSQDRHDTQYF.

The rearrangement joins TRBV11-2 to TRBJ1-1, with a weak D call TRBD1 (5 bases). CDR1 is SGHAT and CDR2 is FQNNGV in the germline V gene. The CDR3 contains 16 residues. V was cut by 2 bases and J by 0 bases, with 13 bases left in between. As DNA, the CDR3 is TGTGCCAGCAGCTTATATGGGGGGGGGATGAACACTGAAGCTTTCTTT. This encodes CASSLYGGGMNTEAFF.

The CDR3 protein is CASSFEPCSGNTIYF. In DNA form, the CDR3 reads TGTGCCAGCAGCTTTGAGCCGTGCTCTGGAAACACCATATATTTT. This sequence joins TRBV12-1 and TRBJ1-3. TRBV12-1 is assigned pseudogene status. The CDR3 spans 15 residues.

The V call is TRBV6-1, the J call TRBJ1-1; D is uncertain. This CDR3 is 11 amino acids long. CDR1 is MNHNS, CDR2 SASEGT, per germline. This CDR3 is CAMAENTEAFF. CDR3 DNA: TGTGCTATGGCAGAGAACACTGAAGCTTTCTTT.

J is TRBJ1-5 and V is TRBV20-1; 7 nucleotides align to TRBD1. V shed 5 bases and J 1 base; nucleotides not matched to a gene: 2. Looked up from germline, CDR1 is DFQATT and CDR2 is SNEGSKA (reference sequence). The CDR3 has 13 amino acids. Here the CDR3 DNA reads TGCAGTGCTGGGACAGACAGCAATCAGCCCCAGCATTTT. Its translation: CSAGTDSNQPQHF.

This clonotype has only one observation. The chain combines TRBV6-1 with TRBJ2-1; 13 bases fit TRBD2. Germline assignment: CDR1 MNHNS and CDR2 SASEGT. After removal of 7 bases from V and 4 bases from J, the junction contained 13 bases not matched to a gene. The length of the CDR3 is 18 residues. CDR3 residues: CASTKWTSGGVGYNEQFF. The CDR3, as DNA: TGTGCCAGCACAAAGTGGACTAGCGGGGGCGTAGGATACAATGAGCAGTTCTTC.

This sequence joins TRBV11-3 and TRBJ2-7, with unresolved D. CDR3 length: 12 residues. V was pared by 5 bases and J by 3 bases, with 8 bases between. Looked up from germline, CDR1 is SGHNT and CDR2 is YENEEA. Written as DNA, the CDR3 is TGTGCCAGCAGCGGCACCCGCTACGAGCAGTACTTC. Translated: CASSGTRYEQYF.

On this clonotype itself: An end of the junction differs from the germline gene, which may be a read error. The rearrangement uses TRBV7-8 and TRBJ2-3; 9 bases match TRBD1. The germline V gene encodes CDR1 SGHVS and CDR2 FQNEAQ. The CDR3 is 18 residues long. CDR3 DNA sequence: TGTGCCAGCAGCAGCATCACAGGGGGCTTCGGATCCACAGATTCGCAGTATTTT. Its translation is CASSSITGGFGSTDSQYF. The variable domain in full, completed from reference TRBV7-8 and TRBJ2-3, reads GAGVSQSPRYKVAKRGQDVALRCDPISGHVSLFWYQQALGQGPEFLTYFQNEAQLDKSGLPSDRFFAERPEGSVSTLKIQRTQQEDSAVYLCASSSITGGFGSTDSQYFGPGTRLTVL.

This clonotype was detected once. V and J are TRBV5-6 and TRBJ2-1; D perhaps matches TRBD2 (5 bases). V lost 0 bases, J lost 9 bases, and 19 bases lay in between. This CDR3 comprises 16 residues. Germline-derived CDR1 and CDR2 are SGHDT and YYEEEE. The CDR3 coding sequence is TGTGCCAGCAGCTTGGAGGTCAGATACATCGAGGGTGAGCAGTTCTTC. Its translation: CASSLEVRYIEGEQFF. Together with reference TRBV5-6 and TRBJ2-1, the CDR3 gives the full variable domain: DAGVTQSPTHLIKTRGQQVTLRCSPKSGHDTVSWYQQALGQGPQFIFQYYEEEERQRGNFPDRFSGHQFPNYSSELNVNALLLGDSALYLCASSLEVRYIEGEQFFGPGTRLTVL.

This clonotype was seen a single time. A far larger clone is only one base removed, so a read error is likely. The J gene is TRBJ2-1, the V gene TRBV3-1; a weak D match, TRBD1 (5 bases). The germline gives CDR1 LGHDT, CDR2 YNNKEL (reference sequence). V was pared by 0 bases and J by 13 bases, with 19 bases between. The CDR3 sequence is 15 residues long. CDR3 coding DNA: TGTGCCAGCAGCCAAGATCCAGGGCCTCGAGAGACCCAGTTCTTC. It specifies CASSQDPGPRETQFF.

The chain carries TRBV20-1 and TRBJ1-4; TRBD1 matches 8 bases. The germline V gene encodes CDR1 DFQATT and CDR2 SNEGSKA (reference sequence). With V trimmed by 3 bases and J by 4 bases, 4 bases remained unmatched. The CDR3 extends over 14 amino acids. The CDR3 is CSASGDRNNEKLFF. CDR3 DNA sequence: TGCAGTGCTAGTGGGGACAGGAATAATGAAAAACTGTTTTTT.

A few counts support this clonotype. The chain employs TRBV4-1 and TRBJ1-4; D gene uncertain. The CDR3 is 17 residues long. The V gene's germline CDR1 is MGHRA and CDR2 YSYEKL. Trimming cost V 0 bases and J 1 base, with 12 bases left between them. CDR3 in amino acids: CASSQDWTTGTNEKLFF. Written as DNA, the CDR3 is TGCGCCAGCAGCCAAGATTGGACGACGGGAACTAATGAAAAACTGTTTTTT.

The V and J genes are TRBV28 and TRBJ1-2; no clear D. The V end was cut by 8 bases, the J end by 4 bases, with 5 bases between. This CDR3 has 10 residues. The germline gives CDR1 MDHEN, CDR2 SYDVKM. The CDR3 loop is CASYSYGYTF. The CDR3 DNA sequence: TGTGCCAGCTATTCCTATGGCTACACCTTC.

The table lists this clonotype with a few counts. V gene TRBV12-3 or TRBV12-4 combines with J gene TRBJ2-7; D remains unclear. With the DNA end fitting TRBJ2-5 better, the J assignment may be wrong. CDR3 length: 14 residues. In DNA, the CDR3 is TGTGCCAGCAGTTTAGCGGACCTTCCCAGGACCCAGTACTTC. This encodes CASSLADLPRTQYF.

The rearrangement uses TRBV25-1 and TRBJ1-2, with a tentative D call TRBD1 (5 bases). The V gene lost 1 base and the J gene lost 3 bases, with 9 bases spanning the gap. CDR1 is MGHDK, CDR2 SYGVNS, per germline. The CDR3 spans 14 residues. The CDR3 loop reads CASSESVRDYGYTF. In nucleotides, the CDR3 is TGTGCCAGCAGTGAATCTGTCAGGGACTATGGCTACACCTTC.